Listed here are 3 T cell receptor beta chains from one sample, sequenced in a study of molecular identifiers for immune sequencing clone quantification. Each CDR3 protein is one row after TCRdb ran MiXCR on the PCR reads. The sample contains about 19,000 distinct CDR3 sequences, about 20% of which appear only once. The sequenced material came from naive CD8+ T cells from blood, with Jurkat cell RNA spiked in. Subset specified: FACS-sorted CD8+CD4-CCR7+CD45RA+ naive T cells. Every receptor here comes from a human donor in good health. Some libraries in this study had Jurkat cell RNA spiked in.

CDR3 in amino acids: CASSQGRREPYEQYF. The CDR3 nucleotides are TGCGCCAGCAGCCAAGGGCGACGGGAACCCTACGAGCAGTACTTC. This chain links TRBV4-3 with TRBJ2-7, with D maybe TRBD2 (5 bases). V shed 1 base and J shed 2 bases, with 12 bases lying between them. This CDR3 comprises 15 residues. The germline V gene has CDR1 LGHNA and CDR2 YSLEER.

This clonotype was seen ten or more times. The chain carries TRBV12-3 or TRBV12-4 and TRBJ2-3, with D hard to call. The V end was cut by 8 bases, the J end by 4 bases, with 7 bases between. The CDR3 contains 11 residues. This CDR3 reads CASERSDTQYF. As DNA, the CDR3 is TGTGCCAGCGAGAGGTCAGATACGCAGTATTTT.

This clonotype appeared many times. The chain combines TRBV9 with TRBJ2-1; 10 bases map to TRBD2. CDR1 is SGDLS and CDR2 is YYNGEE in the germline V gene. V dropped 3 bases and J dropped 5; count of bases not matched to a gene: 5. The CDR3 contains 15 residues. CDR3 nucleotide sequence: TGTGCCAGCAGCGCGCTAGCGGGAGCGGACAATGAGCAGTTCTTC. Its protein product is CASSALAGADNEQFF.